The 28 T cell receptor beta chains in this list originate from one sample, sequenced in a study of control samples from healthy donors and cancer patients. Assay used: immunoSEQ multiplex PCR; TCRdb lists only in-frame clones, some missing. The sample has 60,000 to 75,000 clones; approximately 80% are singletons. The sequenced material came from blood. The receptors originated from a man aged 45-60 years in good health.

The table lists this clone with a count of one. CDR3 sequence reads: CASSNGRPTGELFF. CDR3 coding DNA: TGTGCCAGCAGCAACGGACGGCCTACCGGGGAGCTGTTTTTT. The chain is built from TRBV11-3 and TRBJ2-2, with D unclear. CDR1 is SGHNT, CDR2 YENEEA, per germline. This CDR3 spans 14 amino acids. The V gene lost 5 bases and the J gene lost 5 bases, with 12 bases spanning the gap.

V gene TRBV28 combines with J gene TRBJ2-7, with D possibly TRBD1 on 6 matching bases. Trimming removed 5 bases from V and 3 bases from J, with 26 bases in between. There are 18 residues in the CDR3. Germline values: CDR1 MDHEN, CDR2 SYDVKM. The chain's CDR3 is CASSLPRPTGLFSYEQYF. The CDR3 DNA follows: TGTGCCAGCAGTCTTCCCCGTCCTACAGGGTTATTTAGCTACGAGCAGTACTTC.

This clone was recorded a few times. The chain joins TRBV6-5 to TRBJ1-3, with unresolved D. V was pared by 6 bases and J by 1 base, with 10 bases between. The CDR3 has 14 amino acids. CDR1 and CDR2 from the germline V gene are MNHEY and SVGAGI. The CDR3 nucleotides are TGTGCCAGCAGACCACAGTCATCTGGAAACACCATATATTTT. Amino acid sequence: CASRPQSSGNTIYF.

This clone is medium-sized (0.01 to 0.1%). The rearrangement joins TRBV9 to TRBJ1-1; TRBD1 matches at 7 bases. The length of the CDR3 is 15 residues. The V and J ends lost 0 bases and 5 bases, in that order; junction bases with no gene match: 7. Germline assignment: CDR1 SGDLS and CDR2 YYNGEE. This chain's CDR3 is CASSVGMWGQTEAFF. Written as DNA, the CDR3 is TGTGCCAGCAGCGTAGGGATGTGGGGACAGACTGAAGCTTTCTTT.

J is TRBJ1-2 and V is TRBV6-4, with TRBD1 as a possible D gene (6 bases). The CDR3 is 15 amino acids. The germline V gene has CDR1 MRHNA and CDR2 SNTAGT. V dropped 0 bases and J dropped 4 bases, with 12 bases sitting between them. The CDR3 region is CASSDSTGQFYGYTF. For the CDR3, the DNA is TGTGCCAGCAGTGACTCCACAGGACAGTTCTATGGCTACACCTTC.

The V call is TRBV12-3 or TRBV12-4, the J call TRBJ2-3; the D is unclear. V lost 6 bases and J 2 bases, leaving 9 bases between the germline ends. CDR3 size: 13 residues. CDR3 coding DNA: TGTGCCAGCAGACACAGATTCACAGATACGCAGTATTTT. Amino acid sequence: CASRHRFTDTQYF.

CDR3 coding DNA: TGTGCCAGCAGAGAAGGGGGAGCTGGGGCCAACGTCCTGACTTTC. This gives the protein CASREGGAGANVLTF. The gene calls are TRBV9 and TRBJ2-6; possibly TRBD1 for D (6 bases). CDR1 and CDR2 (germline): SGDLS, YYNGEE. The CDR3 covers 15 residues. Trimming shortened V by 5 bases and J by 2 bases, and 11 bases separated the two germline ends.

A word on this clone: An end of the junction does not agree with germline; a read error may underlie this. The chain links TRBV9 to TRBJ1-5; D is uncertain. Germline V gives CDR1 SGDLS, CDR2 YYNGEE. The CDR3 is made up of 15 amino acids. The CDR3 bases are TGTGCCAGCAGCCCCCCGGGAGCTAGCAATCAGTCCCAGCATTTT. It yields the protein CASSPPGASNQSQHF.

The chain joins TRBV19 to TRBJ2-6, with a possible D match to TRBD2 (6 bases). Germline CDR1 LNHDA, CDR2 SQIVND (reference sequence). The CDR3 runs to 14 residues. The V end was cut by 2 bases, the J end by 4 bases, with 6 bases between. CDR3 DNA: TGTGCCAGTAGTATAACTAGCGGGGCCAACGTCCTGACTTTC. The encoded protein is CASSITSGANVLTF.

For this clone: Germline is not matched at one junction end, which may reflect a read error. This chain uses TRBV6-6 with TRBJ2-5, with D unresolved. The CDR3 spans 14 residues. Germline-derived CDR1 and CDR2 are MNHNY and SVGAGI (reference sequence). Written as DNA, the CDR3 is TGTGCCGGCAGAACCGACACCAACCAAGAGACCCAGTACTTC. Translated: CAGRTDTNQETQYF.

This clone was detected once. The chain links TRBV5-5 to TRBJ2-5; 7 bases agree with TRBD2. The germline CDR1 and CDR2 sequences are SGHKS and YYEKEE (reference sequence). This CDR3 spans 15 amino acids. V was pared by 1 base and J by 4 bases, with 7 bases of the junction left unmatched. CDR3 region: CASSLSSGKSETQYF. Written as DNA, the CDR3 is TGTGCCAGCAGCTTGTCTAGCGGAAAATCAGAGACCCAGTACTTC.

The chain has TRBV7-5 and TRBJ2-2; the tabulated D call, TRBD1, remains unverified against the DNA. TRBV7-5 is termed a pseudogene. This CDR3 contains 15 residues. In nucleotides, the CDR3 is TGTGTCAGAGGCCCCCGAGGGGGCAACACCGGGGAGCTGTTTTTT. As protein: CVRGPRGGNTGELFF.

The CDR3 protein is CASSLLAETGYNQPQHF. The CDR3 DNA reads as TGTGCCAGCAGCTTGCTCGCCGAGACAGGTTACAATCAGCCCCAGCATTTT. The V call is TRBV5-6, the J call TRBJ1-5; weak D call: TRBD1 (6 bases). V lost 1 base and J 3 bases, leaving 17 bases between the germline ends. Germline CDR1 SGHDT, CDR2 YYEEEE. The CDR3 totals 17 residues.

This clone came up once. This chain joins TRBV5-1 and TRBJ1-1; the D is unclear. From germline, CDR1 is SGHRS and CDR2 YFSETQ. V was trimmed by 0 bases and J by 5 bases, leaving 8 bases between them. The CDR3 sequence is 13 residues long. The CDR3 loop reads CASSLGGTTEAFF. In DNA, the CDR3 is TGCGCCAGCAGCTTGGGGGGAACAACTGAAGCTTTCTTT.

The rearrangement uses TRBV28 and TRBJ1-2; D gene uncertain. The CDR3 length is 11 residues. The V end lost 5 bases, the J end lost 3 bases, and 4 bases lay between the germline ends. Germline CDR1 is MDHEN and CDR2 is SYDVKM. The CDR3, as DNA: TGTGCCAGCAGTCAATACTATGGCTACACCTTC. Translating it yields CASSQYYGYTF.

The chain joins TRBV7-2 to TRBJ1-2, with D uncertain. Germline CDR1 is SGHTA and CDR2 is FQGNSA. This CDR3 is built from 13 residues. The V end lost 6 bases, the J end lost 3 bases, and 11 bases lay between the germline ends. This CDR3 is CASRFAGHYGYTF. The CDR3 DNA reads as TGTGCCAGCAGATTTGCGGGCCACTATGGCTACACCTTC.

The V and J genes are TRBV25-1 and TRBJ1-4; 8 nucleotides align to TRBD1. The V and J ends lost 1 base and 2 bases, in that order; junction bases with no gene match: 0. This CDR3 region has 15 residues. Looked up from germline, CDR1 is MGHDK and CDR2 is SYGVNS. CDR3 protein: CASSESGGTNEKLFF. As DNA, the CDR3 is TGTGCCAGCAGTGAATCAGGGGGCACTAATGAAAAACTGTTTTTT. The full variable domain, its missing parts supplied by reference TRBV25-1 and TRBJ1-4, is EADIYQTPRYLVIGTGKKITLECSQTMGHDKMYWYQQDPGMELHLIHYSYGVNSTEKGDLSSESTVSRIRTEHFPLTLESARPSHTSQYLCASSESGGTNEKLFFGSGTQLSVL.

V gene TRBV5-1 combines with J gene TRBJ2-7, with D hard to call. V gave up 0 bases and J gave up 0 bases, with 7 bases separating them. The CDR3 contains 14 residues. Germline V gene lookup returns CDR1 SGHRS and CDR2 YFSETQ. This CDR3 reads CASSLGLGSYEQYF. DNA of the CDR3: TGCGCCAGCAGCTTGGGCTTAGGCTCCTACGAGCAGTACTTC.

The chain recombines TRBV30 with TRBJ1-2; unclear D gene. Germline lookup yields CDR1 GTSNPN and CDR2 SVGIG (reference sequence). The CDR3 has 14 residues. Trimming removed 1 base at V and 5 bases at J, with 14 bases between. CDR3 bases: TGTGCCTGGAGTGGGGCTTCCCCTCGATATGGCTACACCTTC. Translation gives CAWSGASPRYGYTF.

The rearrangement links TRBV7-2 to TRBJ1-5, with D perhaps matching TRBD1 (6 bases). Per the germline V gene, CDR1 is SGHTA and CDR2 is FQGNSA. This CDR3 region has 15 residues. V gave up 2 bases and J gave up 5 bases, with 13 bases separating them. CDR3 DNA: TGTGCCAGCAGCTTAAGGGGGAGAGTGGATCAGCCCCAGCATTTT. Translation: CASSLRGRVDQPQHF.

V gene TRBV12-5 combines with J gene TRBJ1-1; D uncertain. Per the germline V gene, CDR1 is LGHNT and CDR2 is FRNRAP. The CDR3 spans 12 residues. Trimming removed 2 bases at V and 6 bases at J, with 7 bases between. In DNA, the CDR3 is TGTGCTAGTGGTTTGCCCGTCTCTGAAGCTTTCTTT. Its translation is CASGLPVSEAFF.

The CDR3 DNA is TGTGCCAGCAGCTTAGGAAACAGGAGGAACACCGGGGAGCTGTTTTTT. It translates to CASSLGNRRNTGELFF. The genes are TRBV11-2 and TRBJ2-2; D is perhaps TRBD1 (5 bases). CDR1 is SGHAT, CDR2 FQNNGV, per germline. Trimming removed 1 base from V and 1 base from J, with 10 bases in between. The CDR3 has 16 residues.

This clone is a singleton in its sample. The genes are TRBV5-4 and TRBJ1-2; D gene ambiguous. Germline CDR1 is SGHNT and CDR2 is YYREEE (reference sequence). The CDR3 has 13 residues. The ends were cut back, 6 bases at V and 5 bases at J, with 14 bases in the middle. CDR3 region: CASTKALEYGYTF. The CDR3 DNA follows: TGTGCCAGCACTAAAGCGTTGGAATATGGCTACACCTTC.

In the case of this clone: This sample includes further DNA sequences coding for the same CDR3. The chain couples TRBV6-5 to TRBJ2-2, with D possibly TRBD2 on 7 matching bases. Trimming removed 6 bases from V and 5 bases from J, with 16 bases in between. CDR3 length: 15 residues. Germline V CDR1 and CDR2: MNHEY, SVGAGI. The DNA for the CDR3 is TGTGCCAGCAGGAGGGGGGGACACGGGACCGGGGAGCTGTTTTTT. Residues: CASRRGGHGTGELFF.

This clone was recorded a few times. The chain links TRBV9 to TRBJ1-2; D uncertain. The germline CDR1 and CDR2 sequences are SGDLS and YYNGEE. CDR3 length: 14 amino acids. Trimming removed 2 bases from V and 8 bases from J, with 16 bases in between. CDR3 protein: CASSVSTDGLGYTF. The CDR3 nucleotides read TGTGCCAGCAGCGTGTCTACGGACGGTCTCGGCTACACCTTC.

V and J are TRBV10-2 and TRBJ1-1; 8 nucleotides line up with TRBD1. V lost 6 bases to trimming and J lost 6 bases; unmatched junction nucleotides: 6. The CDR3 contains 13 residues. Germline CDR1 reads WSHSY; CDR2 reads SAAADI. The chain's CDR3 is CASRDRGPPEAFF. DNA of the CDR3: TGCGCCAGCAGAGACAGGGGCCCACCTGAAGCTTTCTTT.

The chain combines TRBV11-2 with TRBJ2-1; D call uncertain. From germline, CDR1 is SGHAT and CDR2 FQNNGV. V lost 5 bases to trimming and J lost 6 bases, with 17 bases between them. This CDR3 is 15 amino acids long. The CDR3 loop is CASSLLPRVGNEQFF. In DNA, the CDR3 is TGTGCCAGCAGCCTCCTTCCGAGAGTAGGCAATGAGCAGTTCTTC. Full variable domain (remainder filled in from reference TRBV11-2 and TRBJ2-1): EAGVAQSPRYKIIEKRQSVAFWCNPISGHATLYWYQQILGQGPKLLIQFQNNGVVDDSQLPKDRFSAERLKGVDSTLKIQPAKLEDSAVYLCASSLLPRVGNEQFFGPGTRLTVL.

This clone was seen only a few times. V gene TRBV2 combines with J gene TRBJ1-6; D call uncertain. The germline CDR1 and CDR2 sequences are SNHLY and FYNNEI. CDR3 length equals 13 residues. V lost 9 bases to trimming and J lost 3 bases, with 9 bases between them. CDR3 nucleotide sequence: TGTGCCAGTCGGGCACTCTATAATTCACCCCTCCACTTT. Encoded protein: CASRALYNSPLHF.